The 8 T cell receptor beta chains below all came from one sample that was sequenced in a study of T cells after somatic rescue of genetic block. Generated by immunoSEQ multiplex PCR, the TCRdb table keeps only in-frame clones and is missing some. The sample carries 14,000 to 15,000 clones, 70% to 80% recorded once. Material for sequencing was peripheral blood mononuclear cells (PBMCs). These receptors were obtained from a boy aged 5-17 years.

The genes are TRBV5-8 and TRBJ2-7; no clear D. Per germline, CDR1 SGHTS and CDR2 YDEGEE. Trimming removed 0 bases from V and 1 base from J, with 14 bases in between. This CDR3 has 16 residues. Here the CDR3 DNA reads TGTGCCAGCAGCTTGGCTTACTACAGTAGTTCCTACGAGCAGTACTTC. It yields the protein CASSLAYYSSSYEQYF.

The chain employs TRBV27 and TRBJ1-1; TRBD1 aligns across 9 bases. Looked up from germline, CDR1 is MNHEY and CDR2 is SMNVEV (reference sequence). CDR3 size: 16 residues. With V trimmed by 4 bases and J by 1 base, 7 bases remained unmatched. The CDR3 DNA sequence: TGTGCCAGCAGTTGGGGATTGGGACAGGGGAACACTGAAGCTTTCTTT. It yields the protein CASSWGLGQGNTEAFF.

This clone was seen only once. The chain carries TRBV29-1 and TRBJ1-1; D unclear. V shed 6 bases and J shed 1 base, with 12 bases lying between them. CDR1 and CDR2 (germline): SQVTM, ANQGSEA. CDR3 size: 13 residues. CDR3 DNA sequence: TGCAGCGTATTCATCCCCCGGAACACTGAAGCTTTCTTT. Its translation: CSVFIPRNTEAFF.

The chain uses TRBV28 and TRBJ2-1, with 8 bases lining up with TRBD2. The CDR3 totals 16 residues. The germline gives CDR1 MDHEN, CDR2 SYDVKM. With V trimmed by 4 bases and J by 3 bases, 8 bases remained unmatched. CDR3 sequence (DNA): TGTGCCAGCAGTTCCCCAACTAGCGGAGTCTACAATGAGCAGTTCTTC. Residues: CASSSPTSGVYNEQFF.

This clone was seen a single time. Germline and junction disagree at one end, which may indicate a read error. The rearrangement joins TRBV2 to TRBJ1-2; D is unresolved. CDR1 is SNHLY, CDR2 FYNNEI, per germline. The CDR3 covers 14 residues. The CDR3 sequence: CASRRAEANYGHTF. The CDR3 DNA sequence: TGTGCCAGCAGAAGGGCGGAAGCGAACTATGGCCACACCTTC.

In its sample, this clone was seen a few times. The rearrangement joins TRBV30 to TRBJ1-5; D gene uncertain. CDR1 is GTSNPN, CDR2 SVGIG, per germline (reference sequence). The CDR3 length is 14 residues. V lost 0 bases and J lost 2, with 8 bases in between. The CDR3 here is CAWSVLTGNQPQHF. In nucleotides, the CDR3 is TGTGCCTGGAGTGTACTTACGGGCAATCAGCCCCAGCATTTT.

The CDR3 DNA follows: TGTGCCAGCAGCTTAAGGGTAACTGGGGCCAACGTCCTGACTTTC. This encodes CASSLRVTGANVLTF. V and J are TRBV5-6 and TRBJ2-6; D unclear. V was shortened by 2 bases and J by 2 bases, with 8 bases between the two germline ends. CDR3 length equals 15 residues. Germline CDR1 SGHDT, CDR2 YYEEEE.

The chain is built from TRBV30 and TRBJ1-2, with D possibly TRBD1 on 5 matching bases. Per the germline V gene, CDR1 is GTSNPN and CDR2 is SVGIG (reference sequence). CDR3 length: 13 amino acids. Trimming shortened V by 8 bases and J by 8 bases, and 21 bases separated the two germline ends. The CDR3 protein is CATHQGSFGGYTF. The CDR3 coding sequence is TGTGCCACGCATCAGGGCTCCTTCGGGGGCTACACCTTC.